The sample holds a few counts of the clone carrying this T cell receptor (beta chain). What it binds is not known. Germline CDR1 is MNHEY and CDR2 is SMNVEV (reference sequence). This CDR3 is 15 amino acids long. With V trimmed by 1 base and J by 7 bases, 6 bases remained unmatched. Amplification targeted TCR beta CDR3 regions from RNA transcripts. A first-round RT-PCR of the TCR CDR3 used the HTBI primer set. TCRdb passed the multiplex PCR reads through MiXCR, listing each CDR3 protein once. This sample has around 270,000 distinct CDR3 sequences; approximately 18% occur once, and the top ten carry approximately 37%. Pregnant or lactating patients were excluded, as were those with uncontrolled infection or other autoimmune disease. The sample is drawn from a study of T cells in Graves' hyperthyroidism and ophthalmopathy. Study information: Peripheral blood was drawn at first diagnosis, prior to all treatment.

Overall study results and limits: Most expanded thyroid clonotypes above 0.001 also appeared in blood. It was a median about 6 months before onset that the model predicted ophthalmopathy.

The chain links TRBV27 to TRBJ1-5; TRBD1 matches at 8 bases. The origin of this receptor is a man aged 45-65 years with Graves' ophthalmopathy. Specimen: blood. The CDR3 loop reads CASSLWTGRIQPQHF. For the CDR3, the DNA is TGTGCCAGCAGTTTATGGACAGGGAGGATCCAGCCCCAGCATTTT.